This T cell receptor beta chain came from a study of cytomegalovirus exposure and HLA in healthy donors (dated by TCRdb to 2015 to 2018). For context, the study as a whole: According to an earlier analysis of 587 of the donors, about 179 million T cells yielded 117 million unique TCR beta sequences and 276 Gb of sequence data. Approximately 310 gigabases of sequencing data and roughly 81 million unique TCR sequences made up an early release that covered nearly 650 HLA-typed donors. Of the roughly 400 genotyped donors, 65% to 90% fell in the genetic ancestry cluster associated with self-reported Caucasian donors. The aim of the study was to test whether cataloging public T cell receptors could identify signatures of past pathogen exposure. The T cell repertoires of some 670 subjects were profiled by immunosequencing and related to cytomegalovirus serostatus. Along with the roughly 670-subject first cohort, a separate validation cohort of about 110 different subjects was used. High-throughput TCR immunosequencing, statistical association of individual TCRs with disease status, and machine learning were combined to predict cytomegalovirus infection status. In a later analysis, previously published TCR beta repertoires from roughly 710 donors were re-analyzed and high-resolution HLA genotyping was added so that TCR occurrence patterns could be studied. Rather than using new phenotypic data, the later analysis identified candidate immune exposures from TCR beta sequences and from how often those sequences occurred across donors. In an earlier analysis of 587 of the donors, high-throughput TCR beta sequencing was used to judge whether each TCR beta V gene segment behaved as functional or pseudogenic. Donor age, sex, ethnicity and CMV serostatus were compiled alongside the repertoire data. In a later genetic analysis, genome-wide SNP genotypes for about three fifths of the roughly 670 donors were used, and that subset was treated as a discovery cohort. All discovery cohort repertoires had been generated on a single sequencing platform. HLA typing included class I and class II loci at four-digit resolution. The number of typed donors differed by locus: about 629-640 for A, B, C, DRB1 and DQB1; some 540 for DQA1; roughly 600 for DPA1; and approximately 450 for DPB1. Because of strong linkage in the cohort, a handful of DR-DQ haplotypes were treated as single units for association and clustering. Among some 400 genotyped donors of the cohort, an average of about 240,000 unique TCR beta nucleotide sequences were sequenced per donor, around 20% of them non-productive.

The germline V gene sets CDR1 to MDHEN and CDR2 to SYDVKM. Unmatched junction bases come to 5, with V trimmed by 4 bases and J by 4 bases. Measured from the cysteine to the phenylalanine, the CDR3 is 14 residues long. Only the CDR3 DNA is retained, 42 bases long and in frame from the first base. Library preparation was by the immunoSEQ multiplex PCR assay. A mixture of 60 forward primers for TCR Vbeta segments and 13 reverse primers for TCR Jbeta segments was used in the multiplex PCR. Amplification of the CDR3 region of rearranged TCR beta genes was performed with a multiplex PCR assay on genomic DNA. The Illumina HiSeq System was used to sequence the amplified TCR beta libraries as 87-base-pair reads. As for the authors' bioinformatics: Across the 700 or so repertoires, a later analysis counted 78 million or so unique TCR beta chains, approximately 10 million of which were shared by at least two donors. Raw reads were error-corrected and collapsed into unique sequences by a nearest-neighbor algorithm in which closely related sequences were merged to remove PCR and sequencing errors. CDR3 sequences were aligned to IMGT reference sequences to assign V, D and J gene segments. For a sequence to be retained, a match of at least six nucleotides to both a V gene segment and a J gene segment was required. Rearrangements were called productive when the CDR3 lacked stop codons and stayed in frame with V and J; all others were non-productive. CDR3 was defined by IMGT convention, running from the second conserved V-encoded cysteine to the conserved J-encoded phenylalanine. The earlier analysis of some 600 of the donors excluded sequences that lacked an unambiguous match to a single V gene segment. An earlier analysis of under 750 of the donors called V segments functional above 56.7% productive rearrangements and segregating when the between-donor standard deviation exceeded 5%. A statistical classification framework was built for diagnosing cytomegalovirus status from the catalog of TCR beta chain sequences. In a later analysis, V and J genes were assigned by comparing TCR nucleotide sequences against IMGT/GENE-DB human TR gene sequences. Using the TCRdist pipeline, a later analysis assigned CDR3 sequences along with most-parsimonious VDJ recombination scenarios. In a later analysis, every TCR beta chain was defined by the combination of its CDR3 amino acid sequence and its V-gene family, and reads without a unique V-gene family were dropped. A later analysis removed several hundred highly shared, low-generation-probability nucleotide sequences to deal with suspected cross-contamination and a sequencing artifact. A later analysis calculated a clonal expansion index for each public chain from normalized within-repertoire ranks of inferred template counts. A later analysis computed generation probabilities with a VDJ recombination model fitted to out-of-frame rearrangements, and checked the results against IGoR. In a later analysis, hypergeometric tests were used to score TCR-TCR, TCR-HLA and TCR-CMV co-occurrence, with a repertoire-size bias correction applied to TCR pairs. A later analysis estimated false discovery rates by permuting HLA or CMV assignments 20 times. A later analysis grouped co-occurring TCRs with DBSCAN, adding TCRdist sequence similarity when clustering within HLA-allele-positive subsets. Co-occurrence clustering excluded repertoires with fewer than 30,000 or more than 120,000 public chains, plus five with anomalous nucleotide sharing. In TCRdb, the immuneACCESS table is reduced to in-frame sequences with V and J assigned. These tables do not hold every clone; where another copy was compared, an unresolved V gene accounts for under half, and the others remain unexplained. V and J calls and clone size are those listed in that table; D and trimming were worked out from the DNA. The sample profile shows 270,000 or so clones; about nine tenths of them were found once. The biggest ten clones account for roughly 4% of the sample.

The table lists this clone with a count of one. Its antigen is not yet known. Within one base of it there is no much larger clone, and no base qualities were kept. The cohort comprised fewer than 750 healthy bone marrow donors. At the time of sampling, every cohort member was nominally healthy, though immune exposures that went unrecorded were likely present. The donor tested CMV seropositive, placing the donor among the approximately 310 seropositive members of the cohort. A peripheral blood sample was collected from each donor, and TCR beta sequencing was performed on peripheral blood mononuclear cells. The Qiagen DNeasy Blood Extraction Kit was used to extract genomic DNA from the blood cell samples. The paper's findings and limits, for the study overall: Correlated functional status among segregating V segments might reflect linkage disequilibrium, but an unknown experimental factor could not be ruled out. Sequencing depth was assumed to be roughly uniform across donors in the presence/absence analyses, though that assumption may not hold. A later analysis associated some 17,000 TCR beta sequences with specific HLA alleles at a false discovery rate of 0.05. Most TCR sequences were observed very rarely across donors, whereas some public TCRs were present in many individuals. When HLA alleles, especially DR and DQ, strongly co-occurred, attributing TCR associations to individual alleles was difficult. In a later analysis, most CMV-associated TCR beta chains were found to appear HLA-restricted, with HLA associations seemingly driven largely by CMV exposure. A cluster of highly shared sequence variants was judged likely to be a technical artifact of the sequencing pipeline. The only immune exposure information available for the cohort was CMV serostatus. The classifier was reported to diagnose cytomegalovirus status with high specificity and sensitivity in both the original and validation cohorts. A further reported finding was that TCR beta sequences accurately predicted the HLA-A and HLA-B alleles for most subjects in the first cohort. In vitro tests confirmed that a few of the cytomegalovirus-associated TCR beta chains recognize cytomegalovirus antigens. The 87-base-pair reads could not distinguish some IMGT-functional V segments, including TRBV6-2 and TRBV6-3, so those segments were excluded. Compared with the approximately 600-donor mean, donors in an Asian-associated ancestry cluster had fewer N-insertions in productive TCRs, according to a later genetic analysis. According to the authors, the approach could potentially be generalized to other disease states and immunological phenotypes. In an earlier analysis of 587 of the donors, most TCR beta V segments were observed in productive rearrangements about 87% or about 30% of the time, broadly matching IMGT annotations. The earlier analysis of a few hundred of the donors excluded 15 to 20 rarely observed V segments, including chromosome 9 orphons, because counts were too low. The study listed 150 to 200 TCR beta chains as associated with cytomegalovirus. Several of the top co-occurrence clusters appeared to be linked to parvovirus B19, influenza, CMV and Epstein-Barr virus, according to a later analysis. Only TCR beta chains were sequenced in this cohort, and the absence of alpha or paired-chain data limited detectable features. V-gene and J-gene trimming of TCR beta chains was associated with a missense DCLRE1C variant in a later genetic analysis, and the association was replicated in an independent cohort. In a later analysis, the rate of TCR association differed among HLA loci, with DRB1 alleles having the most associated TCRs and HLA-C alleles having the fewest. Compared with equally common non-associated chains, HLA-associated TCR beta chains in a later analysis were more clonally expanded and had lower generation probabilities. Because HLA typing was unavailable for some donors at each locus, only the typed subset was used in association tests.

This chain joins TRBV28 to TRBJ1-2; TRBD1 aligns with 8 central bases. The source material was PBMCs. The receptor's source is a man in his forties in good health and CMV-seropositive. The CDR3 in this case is CASSSGTGPYGYTF. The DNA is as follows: TGTGCCAGCAGTTCCGGGACAGGCCCCTATGGCTACACCTTC.